The 5 T cell receptor beta chains below were found in one sample sequenced in a study of blood T cell repertoires in COVID-19. The table came from immunoSEQ multiplex PCR; TCRdb's copy has only in-frame clones and leaves some out. The sample has roughly 240,000 clones, about four fifths seen once. The sample comprised peripheral blood. The origin of the receptors is a woman between 65 and 79 years old with acute or convalescent COVID-19.

V and J are TRBV20-1 and TRBJ1-2, with D possibly matching TRBD1 (5 bases). The V and J ends lost 3 bases and 4 bases respectively, with 9 bases between them. Germline V gene sequence: CDR1 DFQATT, CDR2 SNEGSKA (reference sequence). The CDR3 has 12 amino acids. The CDR3 loop reads CSASRQGYGYTF. CDR3 nucleotides: TGCAGTGCTAGTCGGCAGGGCTATGGCTACACCTTC.

The chain joins TRBV6-5 to TRBJ1-1; a possible D gene is TRBD1 (6 bases). V dropped 6 bases and J dropped 5 bases, with 10 bases sitting between them. The CDR3 is made up of 12 amino acids. CDR1 and CDR2 (germline): MNHEY, SVGAGI. The CDR3 DNA sequence: TGTGCCAGCAGGGGGGCAGGGACTGAAGCTTTCTTT. It translates to CASRGAGTEAFF.

This sequence joins TRBV6-5 and TRBJ1-2, with a possible D match to TRBD1 (5 bases). The CDR3 is 15 residues long. The germline gives CDR1 MNHEY, CDR2 SVGAGI. V lost 0 bases, J lost 3 bases, and 11 bases lay in between. CDR3 nucleotides: TGTGCCAGCAGTTACTCTAGGCAGGGCTACTATGGCTACACCTTC. It encodes CASSYSRQGYYGYTF.

V is TRBV6-5 and J is TRBJ1-6; tentatively, D is TRBD1 (6 bases). Germline V gene data show CDR1 as MNHEY and CDR2 as SVGAGI. V lost 7 bases and J lost 7, with 17 bases in between. CDR3 length: 15 amino acids. The CDR3, as DNA: TGTGCCAGCATTACCGACAGGTTGAGAAATTCACCCCTCCACTTT. Translated: CASITDRLRNSPLHF.

The chain carries TRBV4-3 and TRBJ2-3; 8 bases are a match to TRBD2. CDR3 length equals 16 residues. Losses at the gene ends were 3 bases for V and 0 bases for J; bases not matched to a gene: 5. Germline V gene data show CDR1 as LGHNA and CDR2 as YSLEER. CDR3 coding DNA: TGCGCCAGCAGCCAGAGCGAGCGGGGGAGCACAGATACGCAGTATTTT. Its protein is CASSQSERGSTDTQYF.